A single count supports the clone carrying this T cell receptor (beta chain). Clinical history as reported by participants underpinned cohort assignment. In Cohort 3, a recovered donor had either two negative PCRs, clearance, or symptom resolution. These data come from a study of blood T cell repertoires in COVID-19. Study-wide background: The United States, Italy and Spain provided the acute and convalescent COVID-19 samples.

In the original workflow: It was from reference gene primer amplification that nucleated cell counts were estimated. TCRdb's table, derived via immunoSEQ multiplex PCR, lists solely in-frame clones and lacks some. The V and J calls and clone size are taken from that table; D and trimming were inferred from the DNA. The sample has roughly 200,000 clones; approximately 89% are singletons. The CDR3 is made up of 14 amino acids. The V end lost 3 bases, the J end lost 8 bases, and 14 bases lay between the germline ends. Germline V gives CDR1 LNHDA, CDR2 SQIVND (reference sequence). J is TRBJ1-5 and V is TRBV19, with D hard to call. Sequences were obtained from PBMCs or T cells enriched from blood (not recorded which). The sequence was obtained from a man in his forties who had recovered from COVID-19. The CDR3, as DNA: TGTGCCAGTAGTATCTCACTAGCCGTTGAGCCCCAGCATTTT. Translated: CASSISLAVEPQHF.